Listed here is a single T cell receptor (beta chain). The sample comes from a study of cytomegalovirus exposure and HLA in healthy donors. Study details: Roughly 180 million T cells yielded 100 million or so unique TCR beta sequences, as an earlier analysis found.

Both 60 Vbeta primers and 13 Jbeta primers went into the PCR. Clones were read by immunoSEQ multiplex PCR, and TCRdb kept only the in-frame ones, dropping some. Found here are approximately 150,000 clones, 70% to 80% of them singletons; the top ten hold 5.5% to 7%. The CDR3 spans 16 residues. Per the germline V gene, CDR1 is SGHRS and CDR2 is YFSETQ. V lost 4 bases and J lost 7; bases outside the gene matches: 13. The V and J genes are TRBV5-1 and TRBJ2-1; 8 nucleotides line up with TRBD2. The receptor's source is a woman aged 35 to 49 in good health and CMV-seropositive. Sequenced sample: PBMCs. The CDR3 sequence is CASSPSGGPFSNEQFF. CDR3 DNA: TGCGCCAGCAGCCCGTCGGGAGGGCCATTTTCGAATGAGCAGTTCTTC.